This TCR beta chain was profiled in a study of blood T cell repertoires in COVID-19. Overall study: Samples taken during acute and convalescent COVID-19 were collected in the United States, Italy and Spain. Nucleic acid was either cDNA or gDNA, and it came from T cells, B-cell-depleted T cells, or PBMCs.

V gave up 4 bases and J gave up 0 bases, with 15 bases separating them. Germline V gene data show CDR1 as SGHRS and CDR2 as YFSETQ. This CDR3 has 16 amino acids. Profiling relied on immunoSEQ multiplex PCR, and the TCRdb table lists in-frame clones only, not all of them. The sample gives over 30,000 clones, roughly 90% of which show up once; about 13% is in the top ten. This TCR came from a human donor in a cohort sampled during active COVID-19. Material for sequencing was peripheral blood. This sequence joins TRBV5-1 and TRBJ2-3; D perhaps matches TRBD2 (6 bases). DNA of the CDR3: TGCGCCAGCAGCAAAGGATGGGAGGAGAGCACAGATACGCAGTATTTT. It translates to CASSKGWEESTDTQYF.